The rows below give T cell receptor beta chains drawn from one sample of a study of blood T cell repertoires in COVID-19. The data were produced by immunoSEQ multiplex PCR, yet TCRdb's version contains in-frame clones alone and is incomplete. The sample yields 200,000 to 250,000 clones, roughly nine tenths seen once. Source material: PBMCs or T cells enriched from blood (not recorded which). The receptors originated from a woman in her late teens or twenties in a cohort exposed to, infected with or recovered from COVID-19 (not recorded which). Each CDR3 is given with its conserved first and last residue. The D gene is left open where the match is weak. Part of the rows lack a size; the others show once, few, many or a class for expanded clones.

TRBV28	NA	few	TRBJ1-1	CASSPPDSGNTEAFF	TGTGCCAGCAGTCCACCCGACAGTGGAAACACTGAAGCTTTCTTT
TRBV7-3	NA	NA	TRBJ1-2	CASSPGGEYGYTF	TGTGCCAGCAGCCCTGGCGGGGAGTATGGCTACACCTTC
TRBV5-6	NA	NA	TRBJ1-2	CASSLEPGNYGYTF	TGTGCCAGCAGCTTGGAACCAGGGAACTATGGCTACACCTTC
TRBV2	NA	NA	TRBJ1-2	CASSETGQGSRGPF	TGTGCCAGCAGTGAAACTGGTCAGGGGTCCCGCGGCCCCTTC
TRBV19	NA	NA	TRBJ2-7	CASSAGQPYEQYF	TGTGCCAGTAGTGCCGGACAGCCTTACGAGCAGTACTTC
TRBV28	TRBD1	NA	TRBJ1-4	CASTNRQGLTNEKLFF	TGTGCCAGCACTAACCGACAGGGATTAACTAATGAAAAACTGTTTTTT
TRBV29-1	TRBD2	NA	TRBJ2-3	CSVLGLAVIDTQYF	TGCAGCGTTCTGGGACTAGCAGTAATAGATACGCAGTATTTT
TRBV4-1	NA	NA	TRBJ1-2	CASSQTGRESGYTF	TGCGCCAGCAGCCAAACAGGTCGCGAAAGTGGCTACACCTTC
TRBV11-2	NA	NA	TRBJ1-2	CASSLDQGSRTNYGYTF	TGTGCCAGCAGCTTAGACCAGGGGTCACGGACCAACTATGGCTACACCTTC
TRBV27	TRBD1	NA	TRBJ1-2	CASSPRQGAEYGYTF	TGTGCCAGCAGTCCCCGGCAGGGGGCAGAATATGGCTACACCTTC
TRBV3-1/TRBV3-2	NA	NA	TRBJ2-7	CASSLAAPGHEQYF	TGTGCCAGCAGCCTGGCGGCCCCCGGCCACGAGCAGTACTTC
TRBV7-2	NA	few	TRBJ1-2	CASSLEDRFYGYTF	TGTGCCAGCAGCTTAGAGGACAGATTCTATGGCTACACCTTC
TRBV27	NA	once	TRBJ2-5	CASSPNQETQYF	TGTGCCAGCAGTCCCAACCAAGAGACCCAGTACTTC
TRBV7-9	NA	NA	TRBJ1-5	CASSPNSFDQPQHF	TGTGCCAGCAGCCCCAACTCATTCGATCAGCCCCAGCATTTT
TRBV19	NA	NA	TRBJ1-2	CASSEANYGYTF	TGTGCCAGTAGTGAGGCTAACTATGGCTACACCTTC
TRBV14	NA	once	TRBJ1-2	CASSQGPGRANYGYTF	TGTGCCAGCAGCCAAGGACCGGGCAGGGCTAACTATGGCTACACCTTC
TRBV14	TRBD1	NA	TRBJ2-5	CASSQTGGQETQYF	TGTGCCAGCAGCCAGACAGGGGGCCAAGAGACCCAGTACTTC
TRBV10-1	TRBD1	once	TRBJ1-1	CASSESRDRATEAFF	TGCGCCAGCAGTGAGTCGAGGGACAGGGCCACTGAAGCTTTCTTT
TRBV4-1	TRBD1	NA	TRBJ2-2	CASSQLGQGPNTGELFF	TGCGCCAGCAGTCAGCTGGGACAGGGACCGAACACCGGGGAGCTGTTTTTT
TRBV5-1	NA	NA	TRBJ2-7	CASSEPGNYEQYF	TGCGCCAGCAGCGAGCCGGGAAACTACGAGCAGTACTTC